This T cell receptor beta chain was captured in a study of CD8 T cells in ankylosing spondylitis. This clonotype was seen just once. TCRdb re-called the 5' RACE reads with MiXCR, one entry per CDR3 protein. Of hundreds of thousands of distinct CDR3 sequences in the sample, roughly 26% are singletons; the top ten hold just over 6.5%. This CDR3 is 14 amino acids long. Per the germline V gene, CDR1 is SGHTA and CDR2 is FQGTGA. V gave up 5 bases and J gave up 6 bases, with 14 bases separating them. Input material: blood, either unsorted or a sorted T cell fraction (not recorded which). The J gene is TRBJ2-1, the V gene TRBV7-3, with D maybe TRBD1 (5 bases). The TCR sequence derives from a male donor with ankylosing spondylitis or in good health (not recorded which). CDR3 sequence: CASSRGGVLNEQFF. CDR3 in DNA: TGTGCCAGCAGCAGGGGTGGGGTCCTCAATGAGCAGTTCTTC.